This TCR beta chain was recorded in a study of liver allograft versus peripheral blood T cells. Study-wide background: Recipients' peripheral blood supplied the T cell receptor repertoires against which those in transplanted livers were compared. The study, taken as a whole, reports: Reportedly, the T cell receptor repertoires present inside liver allografts differed from those in peripheral blood.

Comments on this clonotype: No antigen is known for it.

Using its own MiXCR run on the reads, TCRdb lists one record per CDR3 protein. Among some 4,000 distinct CDR3 sequences listed, approximately 16% were seen once. The TCR originated in a human patient who had a liver transplant. Some T cells may be supplied by the graft donor.

This CDR3 is CASRGGSGGIETQYF. CDR3 sequence (DNA): TGTGCCAGCAGGGGGGGTAGCGGGGGGATAGAGACCCAGTACTTC. The chain couples TRBV11-2 to TRBJ2-5, with 10 bases aligning to TRBD2. This CDR3 comprises 15 residues. The V and J ends lost 6 bases and 4 bases, in that order; junction bases with no gene match: 8. The germline CDR1 and CDR2 sequences are SGHAT and FQNNGV. Full variable domain (rest looked up from reference TRBV11-2 and TRBJ2-5): EAGVAQSPRYKIIEKRQSVAFWCNPISGHATLYWYQQILGQGPKLLIQFQNNGVVDDSQLPKDRFSAERLKGVDSTLKIQPAKLEDSAVYLCASRGGSGGIETQYFGPGTRLLVL.